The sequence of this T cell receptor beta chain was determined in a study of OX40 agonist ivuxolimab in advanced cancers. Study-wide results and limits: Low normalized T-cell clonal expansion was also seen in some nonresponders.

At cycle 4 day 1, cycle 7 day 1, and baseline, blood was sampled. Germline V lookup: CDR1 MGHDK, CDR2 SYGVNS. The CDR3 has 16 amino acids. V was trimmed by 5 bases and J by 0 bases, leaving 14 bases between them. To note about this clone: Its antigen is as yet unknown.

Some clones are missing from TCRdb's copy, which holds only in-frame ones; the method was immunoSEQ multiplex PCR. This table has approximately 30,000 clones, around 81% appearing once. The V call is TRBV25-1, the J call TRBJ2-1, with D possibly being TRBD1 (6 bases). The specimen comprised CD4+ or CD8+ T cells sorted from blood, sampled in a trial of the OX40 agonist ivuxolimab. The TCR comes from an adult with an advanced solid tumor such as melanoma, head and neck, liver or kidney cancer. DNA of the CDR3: TGTGCCAGCAGTAAAGGCCTGGGACACTCCTACAATGAGCAGTTCTTC. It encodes CASSKGLGHSYNEQFF.